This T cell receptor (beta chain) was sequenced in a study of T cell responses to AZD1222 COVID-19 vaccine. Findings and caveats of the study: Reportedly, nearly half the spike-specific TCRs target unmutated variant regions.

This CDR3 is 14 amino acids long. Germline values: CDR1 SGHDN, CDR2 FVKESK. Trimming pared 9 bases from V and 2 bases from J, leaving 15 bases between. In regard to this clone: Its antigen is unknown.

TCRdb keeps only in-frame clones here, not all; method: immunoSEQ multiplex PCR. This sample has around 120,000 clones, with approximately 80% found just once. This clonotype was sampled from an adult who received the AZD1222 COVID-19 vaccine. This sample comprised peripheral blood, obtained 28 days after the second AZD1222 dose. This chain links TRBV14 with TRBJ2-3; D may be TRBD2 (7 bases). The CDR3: CASSGGLHTDTQYF. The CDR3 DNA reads TGTGCCAGTTCGGGGGGCCTTCACACAGATACGCAGTATTTT.